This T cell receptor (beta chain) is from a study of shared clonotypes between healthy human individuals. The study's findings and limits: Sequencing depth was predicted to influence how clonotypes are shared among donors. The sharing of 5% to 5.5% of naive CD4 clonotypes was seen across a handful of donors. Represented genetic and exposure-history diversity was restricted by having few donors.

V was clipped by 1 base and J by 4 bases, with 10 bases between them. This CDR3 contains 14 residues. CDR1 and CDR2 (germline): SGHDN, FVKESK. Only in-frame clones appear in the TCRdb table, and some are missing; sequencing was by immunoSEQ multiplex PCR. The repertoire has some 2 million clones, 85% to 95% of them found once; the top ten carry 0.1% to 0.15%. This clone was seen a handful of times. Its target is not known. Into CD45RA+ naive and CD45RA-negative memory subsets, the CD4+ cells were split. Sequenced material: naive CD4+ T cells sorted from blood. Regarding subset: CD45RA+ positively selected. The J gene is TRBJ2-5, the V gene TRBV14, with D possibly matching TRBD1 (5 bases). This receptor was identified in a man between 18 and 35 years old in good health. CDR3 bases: TGTGCCAGCAGCCAAGTTTTACAGGCAGAGACCCAGTACTTC. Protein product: CASSQVLQAETQYF. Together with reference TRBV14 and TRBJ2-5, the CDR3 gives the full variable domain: EAGVTQFPSHSVIEKGQTVTLRCDPISGHDNLYWYRRVMGKEIKFLLHFVKESKQDESGMPNNRFLAERTGGTYSTLKVQPAELEDSGVYFCASSQVLQAETQYFGPGTRLLVL.